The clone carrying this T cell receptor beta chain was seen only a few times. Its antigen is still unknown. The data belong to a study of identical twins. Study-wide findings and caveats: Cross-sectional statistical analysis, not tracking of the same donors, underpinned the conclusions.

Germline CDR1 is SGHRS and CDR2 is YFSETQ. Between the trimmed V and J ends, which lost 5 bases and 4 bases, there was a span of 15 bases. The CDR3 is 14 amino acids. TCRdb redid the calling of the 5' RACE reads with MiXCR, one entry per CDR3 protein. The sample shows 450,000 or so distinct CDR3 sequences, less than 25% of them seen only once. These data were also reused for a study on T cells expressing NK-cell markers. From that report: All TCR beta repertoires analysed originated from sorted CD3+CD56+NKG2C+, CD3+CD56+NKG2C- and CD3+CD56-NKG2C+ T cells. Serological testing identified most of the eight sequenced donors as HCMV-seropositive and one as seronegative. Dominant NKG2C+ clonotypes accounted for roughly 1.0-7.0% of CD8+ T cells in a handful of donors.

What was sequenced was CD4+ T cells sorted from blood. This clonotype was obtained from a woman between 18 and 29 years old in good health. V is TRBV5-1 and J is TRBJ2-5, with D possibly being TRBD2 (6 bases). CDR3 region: CASSSTSLGETQYF. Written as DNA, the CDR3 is TGCGCCAGCAGTTCCACTAGCTTGGGAGAGACCCAGTACTTC. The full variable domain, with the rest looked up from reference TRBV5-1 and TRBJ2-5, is KAGVTQTPRYLIKTRGQQVTLSCSPISGHRSVSWYQQTPGQGLQFLFEYFSETQRNKGNFPGRFSGRQFSNSRSEMNVSTLELGDSALYLCASSSTSLGETQYFGPGTRLLVL.